These 29 T cell receptor beta chains originate from one sample sequenced in a study of PD-1 and CTLA-4 blockade in melanoma. Some clones are missing from TCRdb's copy, which holds only in-frame ones; the method was immunoSEQ multiplex PCR. The profile shows fewer than 20,000 clones, more than 65% of them singletons. The sequencing here drew on CD8+ T cells from peripheral blood, taken before anti-PD-1 treatment. These receptors all come from a human donor with melanoma.

This clone was recorded only once. This sequence joins TRBV2 and TRBJ1-2, with D hard to call. CDR1 SNHLY and CDR2 FYNNEI come from the germline V gene. CDR3 size: 16 residues. Trimming cost V 2 bases and J 0 bases, with 13 bases left between them. The CDR3 protein is CASSESSGGTNYGYTF. DNA of the CDR3: TGTGCCAGCAGTGAATCATCAGGAGGGACTAACTATGGCTACACCTTC.

By share of the sample, this clone is medium-sized. This sequence joins TRBV4-2 and TRBJ1-5, with 9 nucleotides matching TRBD1. This CDR3 contains 18 residues. V gave up 3 bases and J gave up 4 bases; unmatched junction bases: 13. CDR1 is LGHNA, CDR2 YNFKEQ, per germline. The CDR3 DNA follows: TGTGCCAGCAGCCATCCCACAGGGGGCCTAAATCCTAATCAGCCCCAGCATTTT. Translating it yields CASSHPTGGLNPNQPQHF.

The chain combines TRBV27 with TRBJ1-1; D is possibly TRBD1 (5 bases). Between the trimmed V and J ends, which lost 7 bases and 8 bases, there was a span of 14 bases. The CDR3 is 12 amino acids. Germline-derived CDR1 and CDR2 are MNHEY and SMNVEV (reference sequence). This CDR3 is CASTGRAGEAFF. The CDR3 DNA sequence: TGTGCCAGCACCGGGAGGGCAGGGGAAGCTTTCTTT.

V usage is TRBV4-1 and J usage is TRBJ2-1; 9 nucleotides match TRBD2. CDR1 is MGHRA and CDR2 is YSYEKL in the germline V gene. This CDR3 is 19 amino acids long. The V segment lost 0 bases and the J segment 0 bases; nucleotides outside the gene matches: 9. The DNA for the CDR3 is TGCGCCAGCAGCCAAGATTCTGCGGGGGGGTCGAGCTCCTACAATGAGCAGTTCTTC. Translating gives CASSQDSAGGSSSYNEQFF.

The chain couples TRBV4-1 to TRBJ2-2; D remains ambiguous. Trimming shortened V by 0 bases and J by 0 bases, and 11 bases separated the two germline ends. The germline V gene encodes CDR1 MGHRA and CDR2 YSYEKL. The CDR3 is 17 amino acids. The CDR3 sequence: CASSQESALSNTGELFF. The CDR3 DNA follows: TGCGCCAGCAGCCAAGAATCGGCGCTGTCGAACACCGGGGAGCTGTTTTTT.

This clone turned up a few times. This chain uses TRBV7-6 with TRBJ2-5; D not resolved. V was cut by 5 bases and J by 2 bases, with 24 bases left in between. The CDR3 totals 18 residues. Germline CDR1 and CDR2: SGHVS and FNYEAQ. CDR3 in DNA: TGTGCCAGCAGCCCGACCTGGTTTCGTTATGATCTACAAGAGACCCAGTACTTC. Its protein product is CASSPTWFRYDLQETQYF.

This clone has a handful of counts. The chain joins TRBV30 to TRBJ1-3, with no clear D. The V gene lost 2 bases and the J gene lost 2 bases, with 10 bases spanning the gap. Germline V gene lookup returns CDR1 GTSNPN and CDR2 SVGIG (reference sequence). The CDR3 totals 14 residues. The CDR3 bases are TGTGCCTGGAGTTCAGTGGTAACTGGAAACACCATATATTTT. It encodes CAWSSVVTGNTIYF.

The V call is TRBV5-1, the J call TRBJ2-6; TRBD1 matches 9 bases. There are 15 residues in the CDR3. V gave up 4 bases and J gave up 7 bases; unmatched junction bases: 6. In germline, CDR1 is SGHRS, CDR2 YFSETQ. CDR3 in amino acids: CASSTGTGFANVLTF. The CDR3 DNA reads as TGCGCCAGCAGCACCGGGACAGGGTTTGCCAACGTCCTGACTTTC.

The V call is TRBV12-5, the J call TRBJ2-7; 12 bases align to TRBD1. V was clipped by 2 bases and J by 0 bases; unmatched bases: 8. The length of the CDR3 is 18 residues. CDR1 and CDR2 (germline): LGHNT, FRNRAP. The chain's CDR3 is CASGLPGTGGSSSYEQYF. CDR3 DNA: TGTGCTAGTGGTTTGCCCGGGACAGGGGGCTCCTCCTCCTACGAGCAGTACTTC.

The chain couples TRBV9 to TRBJ2-3, with TRBD2 matching 14 bases. Trimming took 4 bases from V and 4 from J; bases not matched to a gene: 5. This CDR3 is built from 16 residues. Germline V gene lookup returns CDR1 SGDLS and CDR2 YYNGEE. CDR3 protein: CASSLGLAGGSDTQYF. DNA of the CDR3: TGTGCCAGCAGCCTCGGACTAGCGGGGGGTTCAGATACGCAGTATTTT.

The chain combines TRBV11-2 with TRBJ1-1, with D tentatively TRBD1 (6 bases). V was shortened by 8 bases and J by 5 bases, with 12 bases between the two germline ends. This CDR3 contains 12 residues. Looked up from germline, CDR1 is SGHAT and CDR2 is FQNNGV. The chain's CDR3 is CASSGVRTEAFF. Here the CDR3 DNA reads TGTGCCAGCTCAGGGGTGAGGACTGAAGCTTTCTTT.

This clone was seen more than once but under ten times. Written as DNA, the CDR3 is TGTGCCAGCAGCCGCTCGGGACTCGGACTTAATGAGCAGTTCTTC. Protein sequence: CASSRSGLGLNEQFF. The chain recombines TRBV27 with TRBJ2-1; D is perhaps TRBD2 (6 bases). CDR1 is MNHEY and CDR2 is SMNVEV in the germline V gene (reference sequence). The CDR3 covers 15 residues. Trimming took off 6 bases at V and 7 bases at J, with 19 bases between the two ends.

This clone was detected once. V and J are TRBV5-1 and TRBJ2-3; 7 bases match TRBD2. Germline CDR1 is SGHRS and CDR2 is YFSETQ. The CDR3 is 16 amino acids. The V gene end was trimmed by 1 base and the J gene end by 1 base; junction bases not matched to a gene: 6. The CDR3 here is CASSLLWEGGTDTQYF. The CDR3 coding sequence is TGCGCCAGCAGCTTGTTGTGGGAGGGAGGCACAGATACGCAGTATTTT. The complete variable domain, with remaining parts taken from reference TRBV5-1 and TRBJ2-3, reads KAGVTQTPRYLIKTRGQQVTLSCSPISGHRSVSWYQQTPGQGLQFLFEYFSETQRNKGNFPGRFSGRQFSNSRSEMNVSTLELGDSALYLCASSLLWEGGTDTQYFGPGTRLTVL.

This clone was seen once. The chain couples TRBV6-5 to TRBJ1-2; perhaps TRBD1 as D (5 bases). V shed 6 bases and J shed 3 bases, with 14 bases lying between them. The germline CDR1 and CDR2 sequences are MNHEY and SVGAGI. The CDR3 loop spans 14 amino acids. CDR3 region: CASSPGRTDYGYTF. The CDR3 DNA reads TGTGCCAGCAGCCCGGGGCGGACGGACTATGGCTACACCTTC.

V is TRBV7-8 and J is TRBJ2-7; either TRBD1 or TRBD2 may supply D (5 bases each). CDR1 and CDR2 (germline): SGHVS, FQNEAQ. V was pared by 2 bases and J by 3 bases, with 11 bases between. The CDR3 sequence is 14 residues long. CDR3 nucleotide sequence: TGTGCCAGCAGCTTAAGAGGGGCGGGCTACGAGCAGTACTTC. Translation gives CASSLRGAGYEQYF.

The chain links TRBV2 to TRBJ2-3; D is unresolved. The CDR3 runs 15 residues. From germline, CDR1 is SNHLY and CDR2 FYNNEI. Trimming shortened V by 3 bases and J by 8 bases, and 18 bases separated the two germline ends. The CDR3 nucleotides read TGTGCCAGCAGTGACCCCTCCTCTCGGCCGGGTACGCAGTATTTT. Translating gives CASSDPSSRPGTQYF.

CDR3 amino acids: CASRLGWDSNEKLFF. Written as DNA, the CDR3 is TGTGCCAGCAGGCTGGGGTGGGACTCTAATGAAAAACTGTTTTTT. The V call is TRBV25-1, the J call TRBJ1-4; tentative D call: TRBD1 (5 bases). Per germline, CDR1 MGHDK and CDR2 SYGVNS. Between the trimmed V and J ends, which lost 6 bases and 3 bases, there was a span of 14 bases. CDR3 length: 15 amino acids.

Concerning this clone itself: This sample also contains other DNA sequences that code for the same CDR3. V usage is TRBV11-2 and J usage is TRBJ1-2; TRBD1 might be the D (6 bases). The germline gives CDR1 SGHAT, CDR2 FQNNGV. V was pared by 8 bases and J by 4 bases, with 23 bases between. The CDR3 loop spans 16 amino acids. Here the CDR3 reads CASGGGGGKEVYGYTF. CDR3 nucleotides: TGTGCCAGCGGGGGGGGCGGGGGCAAAGAGGTCTATGGCTACACCTTC.

This clone was observed a handful of times. The gene calls are TRBV4-2 and TRBJ2-7; possibly TRBD1 for D (5 bases). The V and J ends lost 0 bases and 2 bases respectively, with 20 bases between them. Germline V lookup: CDR1 LGHNA, CDR2 YNFKEQ. The CDR3 spans 18 residues. The CDR3 DNA follows: TGTGCCAGCAGCCAAGAAAAAACAGGAATCCTGGGAACCTACGAGCAGTACTTC. Its protein is CASSQEKTGILGTYEQYF.

This sequence joins TRBV18 and TRBJ2-7; D is uncertain. The CDR3 sequence is 15 residues long. Germline V lookup: CDR1 KGHSH, CDR2 LQKENI. Trimming took 2 bases from V and 0 from J, leaving 11 bases between them. In DNA form, the CDR3 reads TGTGCCAGCTCACCAAGGGTCAGGAGCTCCTACGAGCAGTACTTC. As protein: CASSPRVRSSYEQYF.

The rearrangement joins TRBV4-2 to TRBJ2-7, with TRBD2 identical over 11 bases. Trimming at V came to 1 base and at J to 6 bases, leaving 11 bases not matched to a gene. Germline V CDR1 and CDR2: LGHNA, YNFKEQ. The CDR3 is 17 amino acids. Here the CDR3 DNA reads TGTGCCAGCAGCCAAGTGACTAGCGGGACCGCCGACGGCGAGCAGTACTTC. It is translated as CASSQVTSGTADGEQYF.

The chain employs TRBV2 and TRBJ1-1, with 7 bases that match TRBD1. Germline V gives CDR1 SNHLY, CDR2 FYNNEI. Trimming at V came to 5 bases and at J to 1 base, leaving 1 base not matched to a gene. This CDR3 comprises 13 residues. The CDR3 DNA is TGTGCCAGCAGTACAGGGGAGAACACTGAAGCTTTCTTT. It specifies CASSTGENTEAFF. The full variable domain, rest sourced from reference TRBV2 and TRBJ1-1, is EPEVTQTPSHQVTQMGQEVILRCVPISNHLYFYWYRQILGQKVEFLVSFYNNEISEKSEIFDDQFSVERPDGSNFTLKIRSTKLEDSAMYFCASSTGENTEAFFGQGTRLTVV.

This clone was found a few times. This chain links TRBV3-1 (or the pseudogene TRBV3-2) with TRBJ2-7, with a weak D call TRBD1 (6 bases). This CDR3 contains 15 residues. The germline V and J ends were trimmed by 0 bases and 3 bases, with 12 bases remaining between them. Germline CDR1 is LGHDT and CDR2 is YNNKEL (reference sequence). CDR3 sequence (DNA): TGTGCCAGCAGCCAAGACGGGACACCTTTCTACGAGCAGTACTTC. Its translation is CASSQDGTPFYEQYF.

The chain carries TRBV12-3 or TRBV12-4 and TRBJ1-2; 8 positions agree with TRBD1. The ends lost 0 bases at V and 8 bases at J; junction bases unmatched: 2. The CDR3 spans 13 residues. Written as DNA, the CDR3 is TGTGCCAGCAGTTTAGCGACAGGGGCCGGCTACACCTTC. Its translation: CASSLATGAGYTF.

The chain carries TRBV11-2 and TRBJ1-2; D unclear. Germline CDR1 reads SGHAT; CDR2 reads FQNNGV. The CDR3 has 18 residues. The V gene lost 1 base and the J gene lost 0 bases, with 18 bases spanning the gap. Here the CDR3 DNA reads TGTGCCAGCAGCTTAGTTGGGCGGCGACTAGGAGCTAACTATGGCTACACCTTC. Translation: CASSLVGRRLGANYGYTF.

The V gene is TRBV6-5, the J gene TRBJ2-7; TRBD1 matches at 7 bases. V lost 10 bases and J lost 1; bases outside the gene matches: 10. Germline V gene sequence: CDR1 MNHEY, CDR2 SVGAGI. There are 14 residues in the CDR3. CDR3 loop: CATSQDRSSYEQYF. CDR3 bases: TGTGCCACGTCCCAGGACAGGAGTTCCTACGAGCAGTACTTC.

This clone was detected a few times. The chain couples TRBV18 to TRBJ2-1; D gene ambiguous. The germline CDR1 and CDR2 sequences are KGHSH and LQKENI. The length of the CDR3 is 14 residues. V shed 3 bases and J shed 3 bases, with 9 bases lying between them. For the CDR3, the DNA is TGTGCCAGCTCACCGACTGATTACTACAATGAGCAGTTCTTC. This encodes CASSPTDYYNEQFF.

The chain links TRBV7-9 to TRBJ2-1; unclear D gene. The CDR3 is 14 amino acids. CDR1 SEHNR and CDR2 FQNEAQ come from the germline V gene (reference sequence). Trimming removed 5 bases from V and 8 bases from J, with 16 bases in between. CDR3: CASSPQSEVDEQFF. CDR3 nucleotides: TGTGCCAGCAGCCCCCAAAGCGAGGTCGATGAGCAGTTCTTC.

The V gene is TRBV9, the J gene TRBJ2-1; D gene uncertain. The CDR3 spans 11 residues. The germline V gene has CDR1 SGDLS and CDR2 YYNGEE. V dropped 3 bases and J dropped 9 bases, with 7 bases sitting between them. DNA for the CDR3: TGTGCCAGCAGCGGCGGAAGTGAGCAGTTCTTC. Protein sequence: CASSGGSEQFF.